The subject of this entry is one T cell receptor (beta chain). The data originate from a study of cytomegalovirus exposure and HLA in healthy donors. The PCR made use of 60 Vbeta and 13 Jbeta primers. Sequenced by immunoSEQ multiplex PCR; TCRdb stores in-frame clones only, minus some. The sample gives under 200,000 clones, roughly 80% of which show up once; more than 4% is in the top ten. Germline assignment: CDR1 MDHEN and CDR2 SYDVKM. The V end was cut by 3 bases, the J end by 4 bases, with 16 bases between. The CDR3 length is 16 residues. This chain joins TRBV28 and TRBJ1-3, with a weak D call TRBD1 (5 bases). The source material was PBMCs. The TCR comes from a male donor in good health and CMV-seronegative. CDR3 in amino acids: CASSLNRGLGGNTIYF. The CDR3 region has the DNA TGTGCCAGCAGTTTGAACCGGGGGTTAGGCGGAAACACCATATATTTT.